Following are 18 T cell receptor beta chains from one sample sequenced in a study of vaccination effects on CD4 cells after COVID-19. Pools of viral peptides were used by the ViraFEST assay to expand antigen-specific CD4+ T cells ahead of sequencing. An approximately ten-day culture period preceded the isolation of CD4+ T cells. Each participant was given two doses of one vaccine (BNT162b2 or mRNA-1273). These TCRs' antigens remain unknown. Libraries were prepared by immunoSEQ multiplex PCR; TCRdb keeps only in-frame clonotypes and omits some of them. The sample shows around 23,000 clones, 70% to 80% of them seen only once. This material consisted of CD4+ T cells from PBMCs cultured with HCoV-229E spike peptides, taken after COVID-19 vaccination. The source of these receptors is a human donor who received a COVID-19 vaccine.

CDR3 bases: TGTGCCAGCAGCTTGTCGGCAGGGACGAGGGGGAACTACGAGCAGTACTTC. This translates into CASSLSAGTRGNYEQYF. The chain has TRBV5-5 and TRBJ2-7, with TRBD1 as a possible D gene (6 bases). Between the trimmed V and J ends, which lost 1 base and 3 bases, there was a span of 20 bases. The CDR3 runs 17 residues. Germline assignment: CDR1 SGHKS and CDR2 YYEKEE (reference sequence).

Written as DNA, the CDR3 is TGTGCCAGCACCGCTCAGGGTCGACTACAGGCTTTCTTT. It specifies CASTAQGRLQAFF. This rearrangement joins TRBV12-3 or TRBV12-4 to TRBJ1-1; a weak D match, TRBD1 (5 bases). This CDR3 region has 13 residues. V dropped 7 bases and J dropped 11 bases, with 20 bases sitting between them.

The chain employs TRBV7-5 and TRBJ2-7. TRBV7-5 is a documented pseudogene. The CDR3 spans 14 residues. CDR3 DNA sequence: TGTGTCAGAAGCTTTGCCACCACCCCCTACGAGCAGTACTTC. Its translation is CVRSFATTPYEQYF.

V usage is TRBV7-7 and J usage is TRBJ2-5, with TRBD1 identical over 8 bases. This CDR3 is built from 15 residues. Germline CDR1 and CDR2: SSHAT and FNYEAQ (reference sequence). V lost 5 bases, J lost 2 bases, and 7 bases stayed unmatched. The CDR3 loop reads CASSPNRGEQETQYF. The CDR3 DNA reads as TGTGCCAGCAGCCCGAACAGGGGGGAGCAAGAGACCCAGTACTTC. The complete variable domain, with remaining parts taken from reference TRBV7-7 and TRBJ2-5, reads GAGVSQSPRYKVTKRGQDVTLRCDPISSHATLYWYQQALGQGPEFLTYFNYEAQPDKSGLPSDRFSAERPEGSISTLTIQRTEQRDSAMYRCASSPNRGEQETQYFGPGTRLLVL.

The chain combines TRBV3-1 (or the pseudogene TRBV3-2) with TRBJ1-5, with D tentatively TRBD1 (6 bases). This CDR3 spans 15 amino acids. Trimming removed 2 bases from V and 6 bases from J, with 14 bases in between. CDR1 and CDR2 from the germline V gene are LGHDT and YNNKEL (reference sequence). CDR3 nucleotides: TGTGCCAGCAGCCAATCCGGGGGCGTGGGTCAGCCCCAGCATTTT. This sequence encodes CASSQSGGVGQPQHF.

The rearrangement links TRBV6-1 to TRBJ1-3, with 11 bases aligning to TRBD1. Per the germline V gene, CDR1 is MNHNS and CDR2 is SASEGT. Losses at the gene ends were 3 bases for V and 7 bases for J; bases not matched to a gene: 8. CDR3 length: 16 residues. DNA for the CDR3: TGTGCCAGCAGTGATTCCGGGACAGGGGGTAGGAACACCATATATTTT. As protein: CASSDSGTGGRNTIYF.

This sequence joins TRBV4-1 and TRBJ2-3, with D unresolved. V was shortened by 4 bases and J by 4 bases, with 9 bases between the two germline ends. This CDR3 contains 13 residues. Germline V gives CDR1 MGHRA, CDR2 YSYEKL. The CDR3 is CASSPQESDTQYF. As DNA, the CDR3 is TGCGCCAGCAGCCCCCAGGAGTCAGATACGCAGTATTTT.

CDR3 nucleotides: TGTGCCAGCAGATCAGGGGGGTCCTACGAGCAGTACTTC. It yields the protein CASRSGGSYEQYF. V and J are TRBV7-9 and TRBJ2-7; D is perhaps TRBD1 (7 bases). Between the trimmed V and J ends, which lost 6 bases and 1 base, there was a span of 10 bases. This CDR3 region has 13 residues. Germline assignment: CDR1 SEHNR and CDR2 FQNEAQ (reference sequence).

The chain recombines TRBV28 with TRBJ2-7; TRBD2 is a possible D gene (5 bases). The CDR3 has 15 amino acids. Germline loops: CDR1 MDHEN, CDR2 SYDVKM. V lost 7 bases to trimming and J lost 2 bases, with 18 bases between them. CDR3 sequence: CASISEGGLTYEQYF. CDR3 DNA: TGTGCCAGCATCTCAGAAGGCGGGCTGACCTACGAGCAGTACTTC. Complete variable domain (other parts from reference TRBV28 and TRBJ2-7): DVKVTQSSRYLVKRTGEKVFLECVQDMDHENMFWYRQDPGLGLRLIYFSYDVKMKEKGDIPEGYSVSREKKERFSLILESASTNQTSMYLCASISEGGLTYEQYFGPGTRLTVT.

CDR3 sequence: CASSLGDNFAPGTQYF. In nucleotides, the CDR3 is TGTGCCAGCAGCTTAGGGGACAACTTCGCCCCAGGGACCCAGTACTTC. The rearrangement uses TRBV11-3 and TRBJ2-5; TRBD1 might be the D (6 bases). Between the trimmed V and J ends, which lost 1 base and 7 bases, there was a span of 19 bases. The CDR3 runs 16 residues. Germline CDR1 SGHNT, CDR2 YENEEA.

CDR3 protein: CASSFQRSETQYF. Written as DNA, the CDR3 is TGTGCCAGCAGCTTTCAGCGGTCGGAGACCCAGTACTTC. The chain uses TRBV5-6 and TRBJ2-5; possible D gene TRBD2, 5 bases. CDR1 is SGHDT and CDR2 is YYEEEE in the germline V gene. V lost 2 bases to trimming and J lost 5 bases, with 10 bases between them. This CDR3 region has 13 residues.

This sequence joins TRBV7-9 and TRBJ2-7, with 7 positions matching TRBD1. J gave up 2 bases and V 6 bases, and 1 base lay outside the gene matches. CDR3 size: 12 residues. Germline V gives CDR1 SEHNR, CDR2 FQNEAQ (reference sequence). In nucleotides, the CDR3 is TGTGCCAGCAGGCAGGGGGCCTACGAGCAGTACTTC. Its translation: CASRQGAYEQYF.

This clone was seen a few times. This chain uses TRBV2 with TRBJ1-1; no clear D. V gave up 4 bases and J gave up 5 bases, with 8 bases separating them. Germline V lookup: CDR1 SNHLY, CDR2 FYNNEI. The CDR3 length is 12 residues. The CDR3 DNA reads TGTGCCAGCAGTGGGAGGCGGACTGAAGCTTTCTTT. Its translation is CASSGRRTEAFF.

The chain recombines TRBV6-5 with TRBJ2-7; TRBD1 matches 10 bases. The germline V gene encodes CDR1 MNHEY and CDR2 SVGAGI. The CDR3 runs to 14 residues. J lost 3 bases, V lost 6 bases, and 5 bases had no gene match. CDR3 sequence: CASRRGTGVYEQYF. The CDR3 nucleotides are TGTGCCAGCAGACGCGGGACAGGGGTCTACGAGCAGTACTTC.

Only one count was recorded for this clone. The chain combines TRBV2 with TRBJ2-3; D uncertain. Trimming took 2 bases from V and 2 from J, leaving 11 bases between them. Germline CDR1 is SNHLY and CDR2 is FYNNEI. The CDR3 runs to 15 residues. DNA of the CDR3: TGTGCCAGCAGTGAATTCAGCCGCTTCACAGATACGCAGTATTTT. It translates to CASSEFSRFTDTQYF.

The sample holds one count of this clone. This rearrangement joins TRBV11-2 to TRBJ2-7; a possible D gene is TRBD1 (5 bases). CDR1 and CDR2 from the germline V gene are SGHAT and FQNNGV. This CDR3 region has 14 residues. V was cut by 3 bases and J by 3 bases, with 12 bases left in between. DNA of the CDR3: TGTGCCAGCAGCTTTTTAATCCAGGGCTACGAGCAGTACTTC. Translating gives CASSFLIQGYEQYF. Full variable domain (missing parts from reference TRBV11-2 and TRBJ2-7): EAGVAQSPRYKIIEKRQSVAFWCNPISGHATLYWYQQILGQGPKLLIQFQNNGVVDDSQLPKDRFSAERLKGVDSTLKIQPAKLEDSAVYLCASSFLIQGYEQYFGPGTRLTVT.

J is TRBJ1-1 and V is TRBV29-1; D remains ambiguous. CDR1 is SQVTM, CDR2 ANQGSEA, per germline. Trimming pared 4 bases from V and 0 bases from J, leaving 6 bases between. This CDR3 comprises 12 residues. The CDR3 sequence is CSVGRMNTEAFF. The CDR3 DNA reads TGCAGCGTTGGACGTATGAACACTGAAGCTTTCTTT.

The CDR3 DNA reads TGTGCCAGTAGTGGGGGGGTCCCCTACACCGGGGAGCTGTTTTTT. As protein: CASSGGVPYTGELFF. The chain couples TRBV19 to TRBJ2-2; 7 bases align to TRBD2. The germline CDR1 and CDR2 sequences are LNHDA and SQIVND (reference sequence). V shed 5 bases and J 3 bases; nucleotides not matched to a gene: 6. The CDR3 runs 15 residues.